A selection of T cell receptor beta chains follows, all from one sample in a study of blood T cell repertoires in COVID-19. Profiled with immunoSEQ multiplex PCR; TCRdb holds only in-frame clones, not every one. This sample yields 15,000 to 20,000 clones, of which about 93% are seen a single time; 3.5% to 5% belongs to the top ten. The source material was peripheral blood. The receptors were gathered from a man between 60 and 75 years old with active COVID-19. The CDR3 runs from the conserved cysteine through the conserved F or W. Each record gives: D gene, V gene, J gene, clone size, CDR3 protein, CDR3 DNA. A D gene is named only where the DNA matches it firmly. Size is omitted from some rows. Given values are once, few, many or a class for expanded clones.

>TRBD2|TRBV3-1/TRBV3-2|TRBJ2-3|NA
CASSQDAGGTDTQYF
TGTGCCAGCAGCCAAGATGCGGGGGGCACAGATACGCAGTATTTT
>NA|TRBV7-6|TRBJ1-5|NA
CASSPGRNQPQHF
TGTGCCAGTTCTCCAGGAAGAAATCAGCCCCAGCATTTT
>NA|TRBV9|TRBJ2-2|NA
CASTAHSTGELFF
TGTGCCAGCACCGCCCATAGTACCGGGGAGCTGTTTTTT
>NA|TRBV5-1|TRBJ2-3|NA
CASSSTSEGDTQYF
TGCGCCAGCAGCTCGACTAGTGAAGGAGATACGCAGTATTTT
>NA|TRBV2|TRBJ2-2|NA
CASERGIAGELFF
TGTGCCAGCGAAAGGGGAATTGCCGGGGAGCTGTTTTTT
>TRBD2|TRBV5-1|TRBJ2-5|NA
CASSGTSGGMAQYF
TGCGCCAGCAGCGGGACTAGCGGGGGTATGGCCCAGTACTTC
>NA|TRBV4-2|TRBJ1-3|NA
CASSQSVGDTIYF
TGTGCCAGCAGCCAAAGTGTGGGAGACACCATATATTTT
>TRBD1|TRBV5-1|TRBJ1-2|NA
CASSSRDRGLGYGYTF
TGCGCCAGCAGCTCCCGGGACAGGGGATTAGGCTATGGCTACACCTTC
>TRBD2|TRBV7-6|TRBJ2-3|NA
CASSLEAASGGAAADTQYF
TGTGCCAGCAGCTTAGAGGCGGCTAGCGGGGGGGCCGCGGCAGATACGCAGTATTTT
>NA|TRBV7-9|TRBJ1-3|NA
CASRSEQGSSEFTIYF
TGTGCCAGCAGGTCGGAACAGGGTAGCTCTGAGTTCACCATATATTTT
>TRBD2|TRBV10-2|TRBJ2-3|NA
CASWTSGGAMSLDTQYF
TGCGCCAGCTGGACTAGCGGGGGGGCAATGAGTTTAGATACGCAGTATTTT
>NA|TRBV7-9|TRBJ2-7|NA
CASSLQDYEQYF
TGTGCCAGCAGCTTACAGGACTACGAGCAGTACTTC
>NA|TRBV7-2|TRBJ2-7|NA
CASSSTTGVSSPYEQYF
TGTGCCAGCAGCTCCACCACGGGGGTCTCTAGCCCCTACGAGCAGTACTTC
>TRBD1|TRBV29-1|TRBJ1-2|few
CSVTGQVNYGYTF
TGCAGCGTCACGGGACAGGTGAACTATGGCTACACCTTC
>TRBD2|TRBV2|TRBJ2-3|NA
CASSQHGTSGTQDTQYF
TGTGCCAGCAGTCAACACGGGACTAGCGGGACCCAAGATACGCAGTATTTT
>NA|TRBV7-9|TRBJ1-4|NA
CASIPQATTNEKLFF
TGTGCCAGCATCCCACAGGCTACAACTAATGAAAAACTGTTTTTT
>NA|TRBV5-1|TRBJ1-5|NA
CASSLMSNQPQHF
TGCGCCAGCTCCCTAATGAGCAATCAGCCCCAGCATTTT
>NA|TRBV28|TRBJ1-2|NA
CASSFQSNYGYTF
TGTGCCAGCAGTTTTCAGTCTAACTATGGCTACACCTTC
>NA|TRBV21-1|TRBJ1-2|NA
CASSKASRAPCRRLNYGYTF
TGTGCCAGCAGCAAAGCTAGCCGAGCGCCATGTCGACGGCTTAACTATGGCTACACCTTC
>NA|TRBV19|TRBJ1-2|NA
CASSIPGRIYGYTF
TGTGCCAGTAGTATCCCAGGGAGGATCTATGGCTACACCTTC
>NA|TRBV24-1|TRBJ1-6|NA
CATQSGSSSPLHF
TGTGCCACCCAGTCAGGGTCGAGTTCACCCCTCCACTTT
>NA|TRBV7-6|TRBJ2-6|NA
CASSLSQGGGANVLTF
TGTGCCAGCAGCTTATCTCAGGGTGGTGGGGCCAACGTCCTGACTTTC
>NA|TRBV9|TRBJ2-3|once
CASSVGLAADTQYF
TGTGCCAGCAGCGTAGGCCTAGCTGCAGATACGCAGTATTTT
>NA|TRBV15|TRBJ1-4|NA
CATSSKTAAGINEKLFF
TGTGCCACCAGCAGCAAAACAGCGGCGGGAATTAATGAAAAACTGTTTTTT
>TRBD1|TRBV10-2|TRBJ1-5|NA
CASKPGQGGLDQPQHF
TGCGCCAGTAAGCCGGGACAGGGAGGGTTGGATCAGCCCCAGCATTTT
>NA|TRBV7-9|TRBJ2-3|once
CASMPLVLEGTATQYF
TGTGCCAGCATGCCCCTGGTCCTAGAGGGCACAGCTACGCAGTATTTT
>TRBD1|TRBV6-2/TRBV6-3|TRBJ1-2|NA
CASSYPSGQGDNYGYTF
TGTGCCAGCAGTTACCCTTCCGGACAGGGGGACAACTATGGCTACACCTTC
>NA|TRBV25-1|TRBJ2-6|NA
CASSYRVSGANVLTF
TGTGCCAGCAGTTACAGGGTCTCTGGGGCCAACGTCCTGACTTTC
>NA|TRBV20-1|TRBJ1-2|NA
CSVTVVGGYTF
TGCAGTGTTACGGTCGTCGGGGGCTACACCTTC